This T cell receptor (beta chain) is drawn from a study of human T cells and chemical hapten exposure. For the study at large: Skin of the upper inner arm, approximately 2 cm by approximately 2 cm, received 2% DPC for sensitization. Alopecia areata, totalis or universalis affected patients who were mostly female.

TCRdb reanalysed the RACE reads using MiXCR and keeps one entry per CDR3 protein. In the table there are roughly 53,000 distinct CDR3 sequences, roughly 9.5% of which are singletons. Described time point: patch test 3, about 24 weeks after DPC sensitization. Treatment denoted: therapeutic diphenylcyclopropenone sensitization with weekly scalp DPC. This clonotype was observed a handful of times. Germline loops: CDR1 SGHTA, CDR2 FQGNSA. Between the trimmed V and J ends, which lost 4 bases and 0 bases, there was a span of 16 bases. The CDR3 has 17 amino acids. The sequence was collected from a woman between 35 and 50 years old with alopecia areata. Some clones in this sample may be carry-over from other donors' samples. J is TRBJ2-1 and V is TRBV7-2, with D possibly TRBD2 on 6 matching bases. Sequencing used whole blood, obtained in connection with sensitization to the hapten diphenylcyclopropenone (DPC). CDR3 amino acids: CASSSVGGRSSYNEQFF. CDR3 bases: TGTGCCAGCAGCTCCGTGGGGGGAAGAAGCTCCTACAATGAGCAGTTCTTC.